The clone carrying this T cell receptor (beta chain) was detected only a few times. Its antigen is not known. The data originate from a study of identical twins. Study-wide results and limits: In drawing conclusions, the study used cross-sectional statistical analysis and did not follow the same donors. Compared with unrelated sharing, twin-shared out-of-frame alpha sequences had more low-probability sequences. Invariant MAIT and iNKT cells are populations that could partly confound zero-insertion analyses.

A universal primer site came from template switching; cDNA carried unique molecular identifiers. TCRdb re-called the 5' RACE reads with MiXCR, one entry per CDR3 protein. Of under 250,000 distinct CDR3 sequences listed, approximately 9% are singletons. The sample comprised memory (CD45RO+) T cells sorted from blood. This receptor was identified in a woman between 18 and 29 years old in good health.

The CDR3 DNA reads as TGCAGCGTTGAGGGGCAGCCAAAAGAGACCCAGTACTTC. Amino acids: CSVEGQPKETQYF. The chain employs TRBV29-1 and TRBJ2-5, with D possibly TRBD1 on 5 matching bases. The CDR3 totals 13 residues. V shed 3 bases and J shed 3 bases, with 11 bases lying between them. CDR1 and CDR2 from the germline V gene are SQVTM and ANQGSEA.